A single sample is the source of the 2 T cell receptor beta chains below, sequenced in a study of vaccination and CD4 T cells after COVID-19. TCRdb re-called the PCR reads through MiXCR, storing one row per CDR3 protein. The repertoire holds approximately 20,000 distinct CDR3 sequences, about 59% seen once, with approximately 1% in the top ten. Material: CD4+ T cells from blood, obtained before SARS-CoV-2 vaccination. The receptor source for this set is a human donor who had recovered from COVID-19.

The rearrangement links TRBV24-1 to TRBJ2-1, with 12 bases fitting TRBD1. Germline trimming cut 4 bases from V and 2 bases from J; bases unmatched to any gene: 8. The CDR3 runs 18 residues. Looked up from germline, CDR1 is KGHDR and CDR2 is SFDVKD. The CDR3 nucleotides are TGTGCCACCAGTGAACCGGGACAGGGGGCATCAACCTACAATGAGCAGTTCTTC. Translation gives CATSEPGQGASTYNEQFF.

The rearrangement links TRBV2 to TRBJ1-2; TRBD1 agrees at 8 bases. With V trimmed by 7 bases and J by 8 bases, 12 bases remained unmatched. Germline loops: CDR1 SNHLY, CDR2 FYNNEI. The CDR3 spans 14 residues. The CDR3 sequence: CASNGQGNGYGYTF. CDR3 nucleotide sequence: TGTGCCAGCAACGGACAGGGCAATGGCTACGGCTACACCTTC.